The next 7 T cell receptor beta chains were all read from a single sample in a study of identifying expanded T cells in peripheral blood. The data were produced by immunoSEQ multiplex PCR, yet TCRdb's version contains in-frame clones alone and is incomplete. The profile shows about 130,000 clones, approximately 86% of them singletons. Sample: blood. Source of these receptors: a person aged 18 to 75 in good health.

The chain combines TRBV2 with TRBJ1-5; a weak D match, TRBD1 (5 bases). The CDR3 has 15 residues. Germline assignment: CDR1 SNHLY and CDR2 FYNNEI. The V gene lost 0 bases and the J gene lost 4 bases, with 10 bases spanning the gap. The CDR3 DNA reads TGTGCCAGCAGTGAAGCCGTTGGGGGGAATCAGCCCCAGCATTTT. Its translation: CASSEAVGGNQPQHF.

The J gene is TRBJ2-2, the V gene TRBV19; TRBD1 might be the D (5 bases). The V gene lost 7 bases and the J gene lost 0 bases, with 12 bases spanning the gap. The V gene's germline CDR1 is LNHDA and CDR2 SQIVND (reference sequence). The CDR3 runs to 15 residues. This chain's CDR3 is CASTTDISNTGELFF. In DNA, the CDR3 is TGTGCCAGTACCACGGACATCTCGAACACCGGGGAGCTGTTTTTT. The full variable domain, its missing parts supplied by reference TRBV19 and TRBJ2-2, is DGGITQSPKYLFRKEGQNVTLSCEQNLNHDAMYWYRQDPGQGLRLIYYSQIVNDFQKGDIAEGYSVSREKKESFPLTVTSAQKNPTAFYLCASTTDISNTGELFFGEGSRLTVL.

V is TRBV28 and J is TRBJ2-3; possible D gene TRBD2, 6 bases. The CDR3 totals 14 residues. With 1 base removed from V and 10 bases from J, the gap between germline ends came to 15 bases. Germline V gene lookup returns CDR1 MDHEN and CDR2 SYDVKM. CDR3 sequence (DNA): TGTGCCAGCAGTTTATCGGCTAGCGAAAATCCGCAGTATTTT. Translated, it gives CASSLSASENPQYF. Based on the CDR3 plus reference TRBV28 and TRBJ2-3, the full variable domain is DVKVTQSSRYLVKRTGEKVFLECVQDMDHENMFWYRQDPGLGLRLIYFSYDVKMKEKGDIPEGYSVSREKKERFSLILESASTNQTSMYLCASSLSASENPQYFGPGTRLTVL.

The gene calls are TRBV7-3 and TRBJ2-3; 10 nucleotides match TRBD2. The germline CDR1 and CDR2 sequences are SGHTA and FQGTGA. The CDR3 covers 15 residues. V was clipped by 4 bases and J by 5 bases; unmatched bases: 6. CDR3 sequence (DNA): TGTGCCAGCAGCTCTAGCGGGAGTCTCGAAGATACGCAGTATTTT. Amino acid sequence: CASSSSGSLEDTQYF.

This chain uses TRBV9 with TRBJ1-5, with D unclear. V lost 0 bases to trimming and J lost 2 bases, with 9 bases between them. Germline V gene sequence: CDR1 SGDLS, CDR2 YYNGEE. This CDR3 spans 15 amino acids. The CDR3 bases are TGTGCCAGCAGCGTAGGGGTAGTTGGCAATCAGCCCCAGCATTTT. It translates to CASSVGVVGNQPQHF.

The CDR3 sequence is CASSYASYEQYF. In nucleotides, the CDR3 is TGTGCCAGCAGTTACGCCTCCTACGAGCAGTACTTC. This sequence joins TRBV28 and TRBJ2-7; D gene unclear. Germline V gives CDR1 MDHEN, CDR2 SYDVKM. The CDR3 sequence is 12 residues long. V dropped 4 bases and J dropped 0 bases, with 4 bases sitting between them.

The chain carries TRBV28 and TRBJ2-7; 8 nucleotides line up with TRBD2. There are 15 residues in the CDR3. Germline V gives CDR1 MDHEN, CDR2 SYDVKM. Trimming cost V 6 bases and J 2 bases; bases outside gene matches: 9. In DNA form, the CDR3 reads TGTGCCAGCAGAACGGGTAGCGGGATGGCCTACGAGCAGTACTTC. Amino acids: CASRTGSGMAYEQYF.